The 32 T cell receptor beta chains below all came from one sample that was sequenced in a study of naive and memory T cell subsets. Study-wide points: Especially in CD8 cells, naive repertoires contained a few larger clonotypes, possibly CD45RA-re-expressing memory cells.

No antigen has been identified for these receptors. An equimolar mix of two oligonucleotides served as the beta constant-region primer for TRBC1 and TRBC2. Nested alpha and beta constant-region primers with the SP2 primer drove four PCR rounds on ligated cDNA. TCRdb reanalysed the UMI-ligation and nested PCR reads using MiXCR and keeps one entry per CDR3 protein. The sample consists of about 150,000 distinct CDR3 sequences, 20% to 25% of them appearing once. The sample consisted of naive CD4+ T cells from blood. The receptors originated from a human donor in good health.

V and J are TRBV6-5 and TRBJ2-2; 12 bases map to TRBD2. After removal of 7 bases from V and 6 bases from J, the junction contained 6 bases not matched to a gene. The CDR3 runs 15 residues. CDR1 and CDR2 (germline): MNHEY, SVGAGI. The CDR3 loop reads CASIRTSGISGELFF. For the CDR3, the DNA is TGTGCCAGCATAAGGACTAGCGGGATCTCCGGGGAGCTGTTTTTT.

A few counts support this clonotype. The chain links TRBV29-1 to TRBJ2-3; possible D gene TRBD1, 5 bases. The V gene lost 1 base and the J gene lost 10 bases, with 24 bases spanning the gap. Germline V CDR1 and CDR2: SQVTM, ANQGSEA. The CDR3 runs to 16 residues. The CDR3 sequence is CSVEVVVSVQAFPQYF. The CDR3 DNA follows: TGCAGCGTTGAAGTCGTTGTATCGGTACAGGCCTTTCCGCAGTATTTT.

The sample holds a few counts of this clonotype. V and J are TRBV9 and TRBJ2-7; 8 bases fit TRBD2. The germline CDR1 and CDR2 sequences are SGDLS and YYNGEE. V shed 5 bases and J 2 bases; nucleotides not matched to a gene: 9. The CDR3 has 15 residues. CDR3 sequence reads: CASSGAGGVPYEQYF. CDR3 coding DNA: TGTGCCAGCAGTGGAGCCGGGGGGGTTCCCTACGAGCAGTACTTC.

The rearrangement uses TRBV6-5 and TRBJ2-7; 8 positions agree with TRBD2. J lost 3 bases, V lost 10 bases, and 11 bases had no gene match. Germline V gene lookup returns CDR1 MNHEY and CDR2 SVGAGI. The CDR3 spans 14 residues. As DNA, the CDR3 is TGTGCCACCACGGCATTGGCGGGAGGCTACGAGCAGTACTTC. It specifies CATTALAGGYEQYF.

This clonotype was observed a few times. The chain links TRBV6-6 to TRBJ2-5, with D maybe TRBD2 (5 bases). Per germline, CDR1 MNHNY and CDR2 SVGAGI (reference sequence). This CDR3 is 15 amino acids long. Trimming removed 0 bases from V and 3 bases from J, with 11 bases in between. The CDR3 DNA reads TGTGCCAGCAGTTACTCGGCGCCGAGGGAAGAGACCCAGTACTTC. Its translation: CASSYSAPREETQYF.

The V call is TRBV20-1, the J call TRBJ1-6; 8 bases fit TRBD1. The CDR3 is 13 amino acids. The germline V gene encodes CDR1 DFQATT and CDR2 SNEGSKA (reference sequence). Losses at the gene ends were 5 bases for V and 9 bases for J; bases not matched to a gene: 6. As DNA, the CDR3 is TGCAGTGCTCTGAGGACAGGGAGTTCACCCCTCCACTTT. Translated, it gives CSALRTGSSPLHF.

At least ten counts were recorded for this clonotype. This sequence joins TRBV7-9 and TRBJ2-3; D unresolved. There are 12 residues in the CDR3. V lost 5 bases and J lost 7, with 10 bases in between. Germline-derived CDR1 and CDR2 are SEHNR and FQNEAQ (reference sequence). The CDR3 nucleotides are TGTGCCAGCAGCCCCGCGTTGAATACGCAGTATTTT. Protein sequence: CASSPALNTQYF. Looking up the rest from reference TRBV7-9 and TRBJ2-3 gives the full variable domain: DTGVSQNPRHKITKRGQNVTFRCDPISEHNRLYWYRQTLGQGPEFLTYFQNEAQLEKSRLLSDRFSAERPKGSFSTLEIQRTEQGDSAMYLCASSPALNTQYFGPGTRLTVL.

The chain has TRBV20-1 and TRBJ1-4, with 9 bases identical to TRBD1. CDR1 is DFQATT and CDR2 is SNEGSKA in the germline V gene (reference sequence). This CDR3 is 16 amino acids long. Unmatched junction bases numbered 10, after V lost 0 bases and J lost 8 bases. The CDR3 DNA reads TGCAGTGCTAGAGATCTATTAACAGGGGGCGACGAAAAACTGTTTTTT. It encodes CSARDLLTGGDEKLFF.

J is TRBJ1-5 and V is TRBV28; no clear D. Per germline, CDR1 MDHEN and CDR2 SYDVKM. There are 14 residues in the CDR3. V was cut by 1 base and J by 7 bases, with 11 bases left in between. CDR3 nucleotides: TGTGCCAGCAGTTTATTGGGAGGGTCCCAGCCCCAGCATTTT. It encodes CASSLLGGSQPQHF.

This clonotype was counted only a few times. This sequence joins TRBV7-8 and TRBJ2-3; D not resolved. Trimming took off 5 bases at V and 0 bases at J, with 15 bases between the two ends. In germline, CDR1 is SGHVS, CDR2 FQNEAQ. This CDR3 is built from 16 residues. This CDR3 reads CASSPGGASSTDTQYF. DNA for the CDR3: TGTGCCAGCAGCCCTGGCGGCGCTTCAAGCACAGATACGCAGTATTTT.

This clonotype showed up just a few times. The chain joins TRBV5-5 to TRBJ2-5; D assignment may be TRBD1 or TRBD2 (6 bases each). V lost 2 bases and J 7 bases, leaving 12 bases between the germline ends. The CDR3 spans 13 residues. Germline V CDR1 and CDR2: SGHKS, YYEKEE (reference sequence). CDR3 residues: CASSLLGGLTQYF. The DNA of the CDR3 is TGTGCCAGCAGCTTATTAGGGGGGCTGACCCAGTACTTC. Supplemented by reference TRBV5-5 and TRBJ2-5, the full variable domain reads DAGVTQSPTHLIKTRGQQVTLRCSPISGHKSVSWYQQVLGQGPQFIFQYYEKEERGRGNFPDRFSARQFPNYSSELNVNALLLGDSALYLCASSLLGGLTQYFGPGTRLLVL.

This chain uses TRBV9 with TRBJ1-6; 9 nucleotides line up with TRBD1. There are 15 residues in the CDR3. Germline V gene sequence: CDR1 SGDLS, CDR2 YYNGEE. V lost 4 bases, J lost 10 bases, and 9 bases stayed unmatched. The CDR3, as DNA: TGTGCCAGCAGCACGGGACAGGGCTCAGGATCACCCCTCCACTTT. It codes for CASSTGQGSGSPLHF.

J is TRBJ2-7 and V is TRBV20-1; 7 positions match TRBD1. The CDR3 is 13 amino acids. Germline V CDR1 and CDR2: DFQATT, SNEGSKA (reference sequence). The V and J ends lost 6 bases and 4 bases, in that order; junction bases with no gene match: 9. CDR3 nucleotide sequence: TGCAGTGCAACAAGGACAGGCAGTTACGAGCAGTACTTC. The encoded protein is CSATRTGSYEQYF.

This clonotype was found a few times. The chain uses TRBV6-5 and TRBJ2-3, with D tentatively TRBD2 (5 bases). Trimming shortened V by 7 bases and J by 1 base, and 6 bases separated the two germline ends. Germline values: CDR1 MNHEY, CDR2 SVGAGI. The CDR3 extends over 12 amino acids. The DNA of the CDR3 is TGTGCCAGCATGAGGGGCACAGATACGCAGTATTTT. This translates into CASMRGTDTQYF.

This clonotype came up many times. The chain joins TRBV6-2 or TRBV6-3 to TRBJ2-7; tentatively, D is TRBD2 (5 bases). V gave up 2 bases and J gave up 4 bases, with 6 bases separating them. The germline V gene encodes CDR1 MNHEY and CDR2 SVGEGT. The CDR3 loop spans 12 amino acids. The CDR3 here is CASSYERYEQYF. CDR3 DNA: TGTGCCAGCAGTTACGAGCGGTACGAGCAGTACTTC.

The chain has TRBV5-1 and TRBJ2-2, with 7 nucleotides matching TRBD2. The CDR3 spans 16 residues. The germline V gene encodes CDR1 SGHRS and CDR2 YFSETQ. V was clipped by 1 base and J by 5 bases; unmatched bases: 8. In nucleotides, the CDR3 is TGCGCCAGCAGCTTGAAAACTAGCGTACCTACCGGGGAGCTGTTTTTT. This translates into CASSLKTSVPTGELFF.

For the CDR3, the DNA is TGCAGCGCCGGGGGACAGGGTTCCTACGAGCAGTACTTC. Translating it yields CSAGGQGSYEQYF. The chain is built from TRBV29-1 and TRBJ2-7; 9 nucleotides line up with TRBD1. J gave up 1 base and V 7 bases, and 5 bases lay outside the gene matches. The CDR3 has 13 amino acids. Germline V lookup: CDR1 SQVTM, CDR2 ANQGSEA.

The chain has TRBV4-3 and TRBJ1-5, with D hard to call. V was clipped by 0 bases and J by 10 bases, with 10 bases between them. Per germline, CDR1 LGHNA and CDR2 YSLEER. This CDR3 comprises 13 residues. CDR3 sequence reads: CASSQDRELPQHF. The CDR3 nucleotides read TGCGCCAGCAGCCAAGATAGGGAACTTCCCCAGCATTTT.

V gene TRBV6-2 or TRBV6-3 combines with J gene TRBJ2-5; D not certain. The CDR3 runs 14 residues. V gave up 4 bases and J gave up 5 bases, with 14 bases separating them. Germline CDR1 MNHEY, CDR2 SVGEGT. CDR3 sequence (DNA): TGTGCCAGCAGTTCCCCCGGAGTGGGGGAGACCCAGTACTTC. Amino acids: CASSSPGVGETQYF.

This clonotype was observed a few times. The chain employs TRBV27 and TRBJ2-5; 12 positions agree with TRBD2. There are 17 residues in the CDR3. CDR1 MNHEY and CDR2 SMNVEV come from the germline V gene (reference sequence). Trimming removed 2 bases from V and 5 bases from J; junction bases left unmatched: 9. As DNA, the CDR3 is TGTGCCAGCAGTTTAAGAACGCCTAGCGGGGGGGTTGAGACCCAGTACTTC. Encoded protein: CASSLRTPSGGVETQYF.

This clonotype came up a few times. The V call is TRBV7-6, the J call TRBJ1-3, with D unresolved. Trimming took off 1 base at V and 3 bases at J, with 10 bases between the two ends. The CDR3 has 15 amino acids. Germline V gene lookup returns CDR1 SGHVS and CDR2 FNYEAQ. The CDR3 bases are TGTGCCAGCAGCTTAGTGTCCGGCATTGGAAACACCATATATTTT. Its protein product is CASSLVSGIGNTIYF.

This clonotype was picked up a small number of times. The V and J genes are TRBV10-1 and TRBJ2-5; tentatively, D is TRBD2 (5 bases). CDR1 and CDR2 from the germline V gene are WNHNN and SYGVQD (reference sequence). CDR3 length: 14 residues. The V end lost 2 bases, the J end lost 5 bases, and 12 bases lay between the germline ends. As DNA, the CDR3 is TGCGCCAGCAGTGAGAATCTGGGGAGCGAGACCCAGTACTTC. Translating gives CASSENLGSETQYF.

This rearrangement joins TRBV12-3 or TRBV12-4 to TRBJ2-6; D may correspond to TRBD1 or TRBD2 (5 bases each). The CDR3 length is 16 residues. The V gene lost 3 bases and the J gene lost 3 bases, with 12 bases spanning the gap. CDR3 in amino acids: CASSFDGGNGANVLTF. The CDR3 nucleotides are TGTGCCAGCAGTTTCGATGGGGGTAATGGGGCCAACGTCCTGACTTTC.

This clonotype has just one count. DNA of the CDR3: TGCAGTGCCAGGGGACTAGCGGGCGAGCGGGAGACCCAGTACTTC. Residues: CSARGLAGERETQYF. The J gene is TRBJ2-5, the V gene TRBV20-1, with 12 bases lining up with TRBD2. The CDR3 runs 15 residues. Germline trimming cut 6 bases from V and 5 bases from J; bases unmatched to any gene: 10. The germline gives CDR1 DFQATT, CDR2 SNEGSKA (reference sequence).

The gene calls are TRBV5-4 and TRBJ2-7; tentatively, D is TRBD2 (6 bases). Germline CDR1 is SGHNT and CDR2 is YYREEE (reference sequence). The CDR3 has 14 residues. Trimming removed 3 bases at V and 3 bases at J, with 13 bases between. The CDR3 sequence: CASSSTTSSYEQYF. As DNA, the CDR3 is TGTGCCAGCAGCTCTACTACTAGCAGCTACGAGCAGTACTTC.

V and J are TRBV2 and TRBJ1-1; a weak D match, TRBD1 (5 bases). The CDR3 has 14 amino acids. Germline V CDR1 and CDR2: SNHLY, FYNNEI. The V end was cut by 10 bases, the J end by 0 bases, with 15 bases between. CDR3 residues: CAIEGRFMNTEAFF. The CDR3 region has the DNA TGTGCCATAGAGGGACGGTTCATGAACACTGAAGCTTTCTTT.

This clonotype was detected only a few times. The V call is TRBV29-1, the J call TRBJ2-7; 8 nucleotides match TRBD2. The V gene's germline CDR1 is SQVTM and CDR2 ANQGSEA. The V gene end was trimmed by 4 bases and the J gene end by 6 bases; junction bases not matched to a gene: 8. CDR3 size: 13 residues. The CDR3 DNA is TGCAGCGTTGGGGTTGGACTAGCTGGCGAGCAGTACTTC. As protein: CSVGVGLAGEQYF.

The chain links TRBV3-1 to TRBJ2-1; 13 bases line up with TRBD2. The length of the CDR3 is 16 residues. From germline, CDR1 is LGHDT and CDR2 YNNKEL (reference sequence). V was clipped by 2 bases and J by 9 bases; unmatched bases: 7. CDR3 in amino acids: CASSQSQGLAGSEQFF. CDR3 nucleotides: TGTGCCAGCAGCCAATCCCAGGGACTAGCGGGAAGTGAGCAGTTCTTC.

The rearrangement uses TRBV20-1 and TRBJ2-7; TRBD2 is a possible D gene (7 bases). Germline V gene lookup returns CDR1 DFQATT and CDR2 SNEGSKA (reference sequence). Deletions cut 6 bases from V and 3 bases from J, with 15 bases between. The CDR3 loop spans 13 amino acids. The CDR3 DNA reads as TGCAGTGCGGGTCGGGGGGCGGACTACGAGCAGTACTTC. The encoded protein is CSAGRGADYEQYF.

The chain joins TRBV12-5 to TRBJ2-5, with a tentative D call TRBD1 (5 bases). Trimming took 0 bases from V and 12 from J, leaving 20 bases between them. CDR1 is LGHNT and CDR2 is FRNRAP in the germline V gene. The CDR3 runs to 15 residues. CDR3 loop: CASGLVLRYRDSEYF. Here the CDR3 DNA reads TGTGCTAGTGGTTTGGTACTTAGGTATCGAGACAGTGAGTACTTC.

At least ten counts were recorded for this clonotype. This chain joins TRBV7-9 and TRBJ2-1; the D is unclear. V lost 5 bases and J 8 bases, leaving 7 bases between the germline ends. The germline CDR1 and CDR2 sequences are SEHNR and FQNEAQ (reference sequence). CDR3 length: 11 residues. In DNA, the CDR3 is TGTGCCAGCAGCCCCTTAGATGAGCAGTTCTTC. It is translated as CASSPLDEQFF. Full variable domain (rest looked up from reference TRBV7-9 and TRBJ2-1): DTGVSQNPRHKITKRGQNVTFRCDPISEHNRLYWYRQTLGQGPEFLTYFQNEAQLEKSRLLSDRFSAERPKGSFSTLEIQRTEQGDSAMYLCASSPLDEQFFGPGTRLTVL.

J is TRBJ2-1 and V is TRBV5-1; TRBD1 might be the D (6 bases). V lost 4 bases and J 7 bases, leaving 21 bases between the germline ends. Germline V CDR1 and CDR2: SGHRS, YFSETQ. The CDR3 contains 16 residues. The DNA of the CDR3 is TGCGCCAGCAGCCCGGCAGGACAGAGCTTGATAAATGAGCAGTTCTTC. Residues: CASSPAGQSLINEQFF. Together with reference TRBV5-1 and TRBJ2-1, the CDR3 gives the full variable domain: KAGVTQTPRYLIKTRGQQVTLSCSPISGHRSVSWYQQTPGQGLQFLFEYFSETQRNKGNFPGRFSGRQFSNSRSEMNVSTLELGDSALYLCASSPAGQSLINEQFFGPGTRLTVL.